This T cell receptor beta chain was documented in a study of T cell responses to AZD1222 COVID-19 vaccine. The repertoire was sequenced with immunoSEQ multiplex PCR; TCRdb's copy has only in-frame clones and lacks some. The repertoire holds under 200,000 clones, with about 87% as singletons. The CDR3 is 16 amino acids. Germline assignment: CDR1 MNHEY and CDR2 SMNVEV (reference sequence). Between the trimmed V and J ends, which lost 8 bases and 0 bases, there was a span of 19 bases. Points from the study as a whole: Spike-specific TCR breadth and depth both grew after two AZD1222 doses. Among the donors, most were white British and more were female, and clonal diversity was possibly underestimated. Reportedly, nearly half of unique spike TCRs recognized epitopes outside B.1.351/B.1.1.7 mutations.

This clone was recorded once. Its cognate antigen is unknown. The specimen was peripheral blood, collected on day 0 of MenACWY control vaccination. The chain recombines TRBV27 with TRBJ1-1, with a possible D match to TRBD1 (6 bases). The receptor comes from an adult in good health. CDR3 nucleotide sequence: TGTGCCAGCGGTTCGTCGTGGGGGGCCATGAACACTGAAGCTTTCTTT. Protein product: CASGSSWGAMNTEAFF.